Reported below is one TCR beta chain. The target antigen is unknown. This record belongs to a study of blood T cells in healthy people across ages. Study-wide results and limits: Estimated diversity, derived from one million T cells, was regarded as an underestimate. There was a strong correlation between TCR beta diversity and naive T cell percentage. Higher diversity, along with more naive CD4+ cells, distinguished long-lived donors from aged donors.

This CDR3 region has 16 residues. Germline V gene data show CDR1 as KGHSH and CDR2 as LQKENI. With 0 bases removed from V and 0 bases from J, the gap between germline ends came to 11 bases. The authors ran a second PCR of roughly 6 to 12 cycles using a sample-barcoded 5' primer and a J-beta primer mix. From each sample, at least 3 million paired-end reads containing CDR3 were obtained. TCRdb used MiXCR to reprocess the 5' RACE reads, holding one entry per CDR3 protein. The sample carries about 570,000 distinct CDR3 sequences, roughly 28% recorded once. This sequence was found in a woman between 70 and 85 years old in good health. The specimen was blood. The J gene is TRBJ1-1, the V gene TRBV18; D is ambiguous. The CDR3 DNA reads TGTGCCAGCTCACCACCGGGAGGAAACATGAACACTGAAGCTTTCTTT. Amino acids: CASSPPGGNMNTEAFF.